This TCR beta chain was profiled in a study of patients and donors after allogeneic stem cell transplantation. TCRdb analysed the RT-PCR reads with MiXCR anew, one entry per CDR3 protein. The profile covers tens of thousands of distinct CDR3 sequences, with about 48% appearing a single time and about 64% taken by the ten largest. The specimen was blood, either unsorted or a sorted T cell fraction (not recorded which). This TCR came from a human donor who was either an allogeneic HSCT recipient or a stem cell or donor lymphocyte infusion donor (not recorded which). It is not recorded whose cells these are; they may come from a transplant donor.

For the CDR3, the DNA is TGCGCCAGCAGCTTCCCCACCGCCGGGGAGCTGTTTTTT. This sequence encodes CASSFPTAGELFF. V usage is TRBV5-1 and J usage is TRBJ2-2, with D hard to call. Between the trimmed V and J ends, which lost 2 bases and 6 bases, there was a span of 8 bases. The CDR3 is 13 amino acids. Germline assignment: CDR1 SGHRS and CDR2 YFSETQ.